Listed below are T cell receptor beta chains from one sample, sequenced in a study of beta chain features in type 1 diabetes. TCRdb's table, derived via immunoSEQ multiplex PCR, lists solely in-frame clones and lacks some. The data show around 710,000 clones, under 15% seen once. Specimen: naive CD4+ T cells from blood. The receptors shown here come from a man aged 25 to 40 with type 1 diabetes. The CDR3 runs from the conserved cysteine through the conserved F or W. The D gene is left open where the match is weak. The size field is filled for only some rows; it gives once, few, many or a size class.

>NA|TRBD1|TRBV7-8|TRBJ1-4
TGTGCCAGCAGCTTAGTAGGGACAGGGGTTTTGAAGGAAAAACTGTTTTTT
CASSLVGTGVLKEKLFF
>NA|TRBD1|TRBV30|TRBJ1-5
TGTGCCTGGAGTGTCACAGGGGCTAGCAATCAGCCCCAGCATTTT
CAWSVTGASNQPQHF
>NA|NA|TRBV7-6|TRBJ1-2
TGTGCCAGCAGCTCCTTCCCAGGGATATTAACTAACTATGGCTACACCTTC
CASSSFPGILTNYGYTF
>NA|TRBD1|TRBV18|TRBJ2-7
TGTGCCAGCTCACCACGACAGGGCCTGGAACAGTACTTC
CASSPRQGLEQYF
>NA|TRBD1|TRBV2|TRBJ1-2
TGTGCCAGCAGCTATACGGGACAGGGAAACTATGGCTACACCTTC
CASSYTGQGNYGYTF
>NA|TRBD1|TRBV7-2|TRBJ1-2
TGTGCCAGCAGTTTCCCGGGACAGGGGGGATATGGCTACACCTTC
CASSFPGQGGYGYTF
>few|NA|TRBV7-2|TRBJ1-5
TGTGCCAGCAGTCTTAGATCAAGTAGCAATCAGCCCCAGCATTTT
CASSLRSSSNQPQHF
>few|NA|TRBV6-5|TRBJ2-7
TGTGCCAGCAGTTACACGGCGCCTTCAACCTACGAGCAGTACTTC
CASSYTAPSTYEQYF
>NA|NA|TRBV29-1|TRBJ2-7
TGCAGCGCCAGGAGGGGCCGGCACGAGCAGTACTTC
CSARRGRHEQYF
>NA|NA|TRBV2|TRBJ1-2
TGTGCCAGCAGTGAAGAGAGGGCACGTTTATACACCTTC
CASSEERARLYTF